This T cell receptor beta chain stems from a study of shared clonotypes between healthy human individuals. Findings and caveats of the study: Relative to clonotypes present in all four donors, those not shared had lower generation probabilities. Memory subsets had estimated richness that was generally smaller than that of naive subsets.

The assay used deep level. Sequenced by immunoSEQ multiplex PCR; TCRdb stores in-frame clones only, minus some. The sample has 1.4 million to 1.5 million clones, roughly 97% seen once. The CDR3 contains 16 residues. Losses at the gene ends were 9 bases for V and 4 bases for J; bases not matched to a gene: 16. The V gene's germline CDR1 is MNHEY and CDR2 SMNVEV (reference sequence). With respect to this clone: Its antigen remains unknown.

This chain uses TRBV27 with TRBJ2-7; TRBD2 agrees at 9 bases. This sequence originates from a man under 40 in good health. Sequencing used naive CD4+ T cells sorted from blood. As for subset: CD45RA+ positively selected. In DNA, the CDR3 is TGTGCCAGGGGGGTATATGTGCGGGAGGGCGAGTACGAGCAGTACTTC. Its translation is CARGVYVREGEYEQYF.